This TCR beta chain was observed in a study of glioma-infiltrating T cells. Study results and limitations: Tissue-blood divergence was below expectation in non-neoplastic patients, above in gliomas.

This clonotype was counted a few times. The antigen is unknown. V lost 1 base and J lost 3; bases outside the gene matches: 3. Germline values: CDR1 LGHNA, CDR2 YSLEER. The CDR3 is made up of 14 amino acids. Amplification of TCR alpha and beta CDR3 regions from RNA used iRepertoire nested multiplex PCR. One-step reverse transcription and amplification started from about 100-400 ng of tissue mRNA or PBMC total RNA. Using its own MiXCR run on the multiplex PCR reads, TCRdb lists one record per CDR3 protein. The sample carries fewer than 110,000 distinct CDR3 sequences, around 29% recorded once. The sequenced material came from glioma tissue, nonneoplastic brain tissue, or PBMCs (not recorded which). This TCR came from a human donor with low-grade glioma or glioblastoma, undergoing nonglioma brain surgery, or in good health (not recorded which). The rearrangement links TRBV4-3 to TRBJ2-7; 7 positions match TRBD2. CDR3 amino acids: CASSQGTRGYEQYF. The CDR3 DNA sequence: TGCGCCAGCAGCCAAGGGACTAGGGGCTACGAGCAGTACTTC.